This TCR beta chain was captured in a study of cytomegalovirus exposure and HLA in healthy donors. Study-level results: In vitro testing confirmed a few CMV-associated chains as specific for CMV antigens.

With regard to this clone: Its antigen is still unknown.

PCR employed 60 Vbeta and 13 Jbeta primers. Sequencing used immunoSEQ multiplex PCR; TCRdb keeps in-frame clones, though not all of them. This table has approximately 290,000 clones, about four fifths appearing once. The receptor comes from a girl aged 2-10 years in good health and CMV-seronegative. Sequencing was carried out using PBMCs.

CDR3 DNA: TGTGCCAGCAGTCCGCGGGGGGGCGGAAAGACCCAGTACTTC. It encodes CASSPRGGGKTQYF. The rearrangement joins TRBV28 to TRBJ2-5, with 9 bases lining up with TRBD2. V was clipped by 5 bases and J by 6 bases; unmatched bases: 7. The germline gives CDR1 MDHEN, CDR2 SYDVKM. There are 14 residues in the CDR3. The whole variable domain, remainder taken from reference TRBV28 and TRBJ2-5, is DVKVTQSSRYLVKRTGEKVFLECVQDMDHENMFWYRQDPGLGLRLIYFSYDVKMKEKGDIPEGYSVSREKKERFSLILESASTNQTSMYLCASSPRGGGKTQYFGPGTRLLVL.